Shown below are 7 T cell receptor beta chains from a single sample sequenced in a study of blood T cell repertoires in COVID-19. The protocol was immunoSEQ multiplex PCR, while the TCRdb copy is restricted to in-frame clones and leaves out a portion. The profile covers some 150,000 clones, with around 89% appearing a single time and 2.5% to 3% taken by the ten largest. The specimen was peripheral blood. The receptors come from a man in his fifties or sixties with acute or convalescent COVID-19.

The chain carries TRBV6-5 and TRBJ1-2; D remains unclear. The CDR3 has 14 residues. With 0 bases removed from V and 8 bases from J, the gap between germline ends came to 13 bases. From germline, CDR1 is MNHEY and CDR2 SVGAGI. The CDR3 is CASSYSTTVLGYTF. As DNA, the CDR3 is TGTGCCAGCAGTTACTCGACTACGGTTTTGGGCTACACCTTC.

In nucleotides, the CDR3 is TGTGCCAGTAGTATAGATCAGACAGGGAAAGATACGCAGTATTTT. Translation gives CASSIDQTGKDTQYF. The chain employs TRBV19 and TRBJ2-3, with TRBD1 matching 7 bases. CDR1 and CDR2 from the germline V gene are LNHDA and SQIVND (reference sequence). Losses at the gene ends were 0 bases for V and 5 bases for J; bases not matched to a gene: 5. The CDR3 loop spans 15 amino acids. The variable domain in full, with the rest retrieved from reference TRBV19 and TRBJ2-3, is DGGITQSPKYLFRKEGQNVTLSCEQNLNHDAMYWYRQDPGQGLRLIYYSQIVNDFQKGDIAEGYSVSREKKESFPLTVTSAQKNPTAFYLCASSIDQTGKDTQYFGPGTRLTVL.

The V call is TRBV6-2 or TRBV6-3, the J call TRBJ1-3, with unresolved D. Trimming left V 2 bases short and J 2 bases short, with 7 bases between. The CDR3 consists of 14 residues. Germline V gene data show CDR1 as MNHEY and CDR2 as SVGEGT. CDR3 region: CASSYEGAGNTIYF. DNA of the CDR3: TGTGCCAGCAGTTACGAGGGCGCTGGAAACACCATATATTTT.

This clone was picked up one time. The V and J genes are TRBV2 and TRBJ1-2; unclear D gene. This CDR3 has 13 amino acids. The V end was cut by 10 bases, the J end by 5 bases, with 17 bases between. CDR1 SNHLY and CDR2 FYNNEI come from the germline V gene. The CDR3 nucleotides are TGTGCCACCCATCCAGGCAGAGCTTATGGCTACACCTTC. This gives the protein CATHPGRAYGYTF.

J is TRBJ1-5 and V is TRBV2; 8 bases map to TRBD1. CDR1 is SNHLY and CDR2 is FYNNEI in the germline V gene. Germline trimming cut 1 base from V and 7 bases from J; bases unmatched to any gene: 3. The CDR3 runs to 14 residues. CDR3 bases: TGTGCCAGCAGTGAAGGACAGGGGAGGCAGCCCCAGCATTTT. Translating gives CASSEGQGRQPQHF.

The chain couples TRBV27 to TRBJ2-1; D possibly corresponds to TRBD1 (6 bases). Between the trimmed V and J ends, which lost 5 bases and 13 bases, there was a span of 15 bases. Germline CDR1 and CDR2: MNHEY and SMNVEV (reference sequence). The CDR3 is 12 amino acids. In nucleotides, the CDR3 is TGTGCCAGCAGTATCACAGGGATGGGACAGTTCTTC. Encoded protein: CASSITGMGQFF.

The V gene is TRBV30, the J gene TRBJ2-7; 9 bases are shared with TRBD1. The CDR3 length is 15 residues. V dropped 1 base and J dropped 1; count of bases not matched to a gene: 5. Germline CDR1 GTSNPN, CDR2 SVGIG (reference sequence). In DNA form, the CDR3 reads TGTGCCTGGAGTGATGGCGGGACAGGGTCCTACGAGCAGTACTTC. This codes for CAWSDGGTGSYEQYF. The full variable domain, completed using reference TRBV30 and TRBJ2-7, is SQTIHQWPATLVQPVGSPLSLECTVEGTSNPNLYWYRQAAGRGLQLLFYSVGIGQISSEVPQNLSASRPQDRQFILSSKKLLLSDSGFYLCAWSDGGTGSYEQYFGPGTRLTVT.